This T cell receptor (beta chain) was recorded in a study of beta chain features in type 1 diabetes. This clone was detected only a few times. Its antigen is not identified. Sequenced material consisted of expressed TCRB transcripts (all of the isolated RNA was reverse transcribed). For naive, central memory and regulatory T cell samples, reads averaged roughly 3.5 million. TCRdb keeps only in-frame clones here, not all; method: immunoSEQ multiplex PCR. In the table there are about 900,000 clones, around a sixth of which are singletons. Study-wide findings and caveats: Insertions at VDJ junctions were less frequent in type 1 diabetes patients. These patients also deleted more nucleotides at the same junctions.

The receptor was derived from a woman younger than 30 in good health. Sequences were obtained from naive CD4+ T cells from blood.

The CDR3 spells CASSLGYGSFPQHF. The CDR3 DNA sequence: TGTGCCAGCAGTTTAGGATACGGCTCGTTTCCCCAGCATTTT. The chain carries TRBV6-6 and TRBJ1-5; D not resolved. Germline CDR1 MNHNY, CDR2 SVGAGI (reference sequence). Trimming cost V 4 bases and J 10 bases, with 17 bases left between them. The CDR3 sequence is 14 residues long.